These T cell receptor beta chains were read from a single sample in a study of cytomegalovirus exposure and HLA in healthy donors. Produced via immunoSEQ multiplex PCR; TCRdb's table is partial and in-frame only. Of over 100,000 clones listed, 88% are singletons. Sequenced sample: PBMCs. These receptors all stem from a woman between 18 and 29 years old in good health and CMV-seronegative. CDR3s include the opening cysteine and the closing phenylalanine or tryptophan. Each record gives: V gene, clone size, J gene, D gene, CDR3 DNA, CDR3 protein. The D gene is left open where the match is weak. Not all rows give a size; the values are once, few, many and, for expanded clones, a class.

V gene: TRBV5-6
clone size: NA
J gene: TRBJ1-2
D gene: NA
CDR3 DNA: TGTGCCAGCAGCTCTGACGTAGCCTATGGCTACACCTTC
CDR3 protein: CASSSDVAYGYTF

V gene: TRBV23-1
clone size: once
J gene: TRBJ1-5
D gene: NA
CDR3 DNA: TGCGCCACCTACCCCAAAAATCATCCCCAGCATTTT
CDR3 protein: CATYPKNHPQHF

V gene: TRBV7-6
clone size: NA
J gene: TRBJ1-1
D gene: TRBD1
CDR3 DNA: TGTGCCAGCAGCTTTAGACAGGGCGCCCCGAACACTGAAGCTTTCTTT
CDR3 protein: CASSFRQGAPNTEAFF

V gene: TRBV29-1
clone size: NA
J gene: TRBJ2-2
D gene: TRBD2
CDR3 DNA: TGCGTCTGTTATCTACGGGCGGGGGGGCAAGGGGAGCTGTTTTTT
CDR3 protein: CVCYLRAGGQGELFF

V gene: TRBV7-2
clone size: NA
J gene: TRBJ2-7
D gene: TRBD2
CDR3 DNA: TGTGCCAGCAGCGTCGGGACTAGCGGATTTTACGAGCAGTACTTC
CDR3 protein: CASSVGTSGFYEQYF

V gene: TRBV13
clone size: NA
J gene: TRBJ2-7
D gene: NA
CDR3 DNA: TGTGCCAGCAGCCGCGGACAAAACGAGCAGTACTTC
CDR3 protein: CASSRGQNEQYF

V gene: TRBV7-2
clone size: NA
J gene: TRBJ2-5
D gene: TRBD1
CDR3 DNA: TGTGCCAGCAGGAGGACAGGGAAAGAGACCCAGTACTTC
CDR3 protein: CASRRTGKETQYF

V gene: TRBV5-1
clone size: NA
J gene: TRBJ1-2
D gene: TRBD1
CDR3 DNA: TGCGCCAGCGAACAAGGGACAGGGGGGGATGGCTACACCTTC
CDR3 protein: CASEQGTGGDGYTF

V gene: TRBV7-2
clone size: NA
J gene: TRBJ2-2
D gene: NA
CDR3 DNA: TGTGCAGAGGGCGAGAACACCGGGGAGCTGTTTTTT
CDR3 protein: CAEGENTGELFF

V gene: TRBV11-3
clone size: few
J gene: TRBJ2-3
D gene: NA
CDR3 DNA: TGTGCCAGCAGCTTACAGGCCTCTACGCAGTATTTT
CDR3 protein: CASSLQASTQYF

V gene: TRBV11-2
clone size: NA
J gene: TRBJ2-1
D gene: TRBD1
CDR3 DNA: TGTGCCAGCAGCTTAGGCGTGCGGGACAGGTCCTACAATGAGCAGTTCTTC
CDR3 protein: CASSLGVRDRSYNEQFF

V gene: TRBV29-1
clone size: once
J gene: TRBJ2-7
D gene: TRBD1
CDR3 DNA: TGCAGCGTTTTGGGACAGGGTAATTCGGGGCAGTACTTC
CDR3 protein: CSVLGQGNSGQYF

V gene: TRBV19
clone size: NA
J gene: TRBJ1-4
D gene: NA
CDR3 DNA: TGTGCCAGTAGTACTGGGGCATCGGGTGAAAAACTGTTTTTT
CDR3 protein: CASSTGASGEKLFF

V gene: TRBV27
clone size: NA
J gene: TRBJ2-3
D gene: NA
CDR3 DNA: TGTGCCAGCAGTCCCCTGGGTGGCGGAGGCACAGATACGCAGTATTTT
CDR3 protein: CASSPLGGGGTDTQYF

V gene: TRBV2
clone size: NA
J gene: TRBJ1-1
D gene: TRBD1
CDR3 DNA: TGTGCCAGCGCCCGACAGGGTGTAACTGAAGCTTTCTTT
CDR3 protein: CASARQGVTEAFF

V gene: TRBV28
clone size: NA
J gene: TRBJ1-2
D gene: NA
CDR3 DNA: TGTGCCAGCAGTTTGTCGGGGGGCGGATGGAGCTACACCTTC
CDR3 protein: CASSLSGGGWSYTF

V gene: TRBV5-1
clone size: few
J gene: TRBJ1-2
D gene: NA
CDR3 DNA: TGCGCCAGCAGACCGGACTTGGGGGGCTACACCTTC
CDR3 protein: CASRPDLGGYTF

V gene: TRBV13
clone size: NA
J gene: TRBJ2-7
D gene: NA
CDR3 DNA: TGTGCCAGCAGCTCATCGACAGCGACTGAGCTCTCCTACGAGCAGTACTTC
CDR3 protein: CASSSSTATELSYEQYF

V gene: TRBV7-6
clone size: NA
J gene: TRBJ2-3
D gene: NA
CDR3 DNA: TGTGCCAGCAGCACCCAGCGGGATACGCAGTATTTT
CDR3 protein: CASSTQRDTQYF

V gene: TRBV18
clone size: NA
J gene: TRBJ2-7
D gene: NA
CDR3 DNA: TGTGCCAGCTCACTTCCCCTTGTATACGAGCAGTACTTC
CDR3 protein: CASSLPLVYEQYF

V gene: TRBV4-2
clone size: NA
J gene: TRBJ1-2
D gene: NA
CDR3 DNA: TGTGCCAGCAGCCAAGATTTAGTCAGACAGGTCTATGGCTACACCTTC
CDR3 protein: CASSQDLVRQVYGYTF

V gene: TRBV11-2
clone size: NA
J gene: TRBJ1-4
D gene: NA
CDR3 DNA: TGTGCCAGCAGCCTTCCCCGGGAGCTACCAACTAATGAAAAACTGTTTTTT
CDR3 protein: CASSLPRELPTNEKLFF

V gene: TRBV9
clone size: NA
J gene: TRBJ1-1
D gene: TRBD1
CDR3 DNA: TGTGCCAGCAGCCCGGGACAGGGGGCGACTGAAGCTTTCTTT
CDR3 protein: CASSPGQGATEAFF

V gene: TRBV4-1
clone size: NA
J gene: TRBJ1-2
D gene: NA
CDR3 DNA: TGCGCCAGCAGCCAAGACTGGCAGGTGAACTATGGCTACACCTTC
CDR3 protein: CASSQDWQVNYGYTF

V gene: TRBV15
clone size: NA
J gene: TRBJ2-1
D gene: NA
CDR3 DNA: TGTGCCACCAGCAGATGGACTGGCCTCTTGGGCGGTAGCTCCTACAATGAGCAGTTCTTC
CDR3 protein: CATSRWTGLLGGSSYNEQFF

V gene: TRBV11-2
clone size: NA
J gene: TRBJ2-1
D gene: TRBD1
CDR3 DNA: TGTGCCAGCAGCTCGGACAGGTCGGCCTACAATGAGCAGTTCTTC
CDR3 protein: CASSSDRSAYNEQFF

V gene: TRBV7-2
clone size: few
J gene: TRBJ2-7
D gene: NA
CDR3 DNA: TGTGCCAGCAGCCGCCTGGGTAGCGGTAGCTCCTACGAGCAGTACTTC
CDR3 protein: CASSRLGSGSSYEQYF

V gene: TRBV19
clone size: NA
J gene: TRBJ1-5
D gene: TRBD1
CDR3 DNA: TGTGCCATAGTACCACAGGGGGGAGGGACCAATCAGCCCCAGCATTTT
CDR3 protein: CAIVPQGGGTNQPQHF

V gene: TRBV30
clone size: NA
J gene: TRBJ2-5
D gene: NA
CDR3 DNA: TGTGCCTGGAGTGTACAAATTTGGGGGGGGCTGGGAGAGTATAAAGAGACCCAGTACTTC
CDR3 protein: CAWSVQIWGGLGEYKETQYF

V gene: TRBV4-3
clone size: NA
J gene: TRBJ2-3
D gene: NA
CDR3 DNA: TGCGCCAGCAGCCCCAGTTTAGGAGGGCTTAGCACAGATACGCAGTATTTT
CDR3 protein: CASSPSLGGLSTDTQYF

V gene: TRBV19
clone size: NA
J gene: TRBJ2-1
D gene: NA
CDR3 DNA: TGTGCCAGTAGTGCCCCCGGGGGTTGGGATGAGCAGTTCTTC
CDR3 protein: CASSAPGGWDEQFF

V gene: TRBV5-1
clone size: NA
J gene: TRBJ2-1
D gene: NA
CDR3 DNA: TGCGCCAGCAGCTTGTTCGGGGGAGCGCAGGACAATGAGCAGTTCTTC
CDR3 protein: CASSLFGGAQDNEQFF

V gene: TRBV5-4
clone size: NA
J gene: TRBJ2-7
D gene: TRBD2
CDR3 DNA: TGTGCCAGCAGCCAACTAGCGGGGGGAACCTACGAGCAGTACTTC
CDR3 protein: CASSQLAGGTYEQYF